Listed below are T cell receptor beta chains from one sample, sequenced in a study of radiation and T cells in renal cell carcinoma. This table comes from immunoSEQ multiplex PCR, and its TCRdb copy is limited to in-frame clones, with some not included. The repertoire holds around 60,000 clones, with around three quarters as singletons. The material was blood, obtained from a patient whose treatment included radiotherapy and nephrectomy. Receptors originate from a man aged 55-75 years with renal cell carcinoma. The CDR3 runs from the conserved cysteine through the conserved F or W. The D gene is left open where the match is weak. Clone size is stated in some rows and not others, as once, few, many or a class when expanded.

.	.	TRBV9	TRBJ1-3	19	CASSGRQEEIFASGNTIYF	TGTGCCAGCAGCGGAAGACAGGAGGAGATTTTCGCCTCTGGAAACACCATATATTTT
.	.	TRBV11-1	TRBJ1-2	13	CASSRDRLGGYTF	TGTGCCAGCAGCCGCGACAGACTTGGTGGCTACACCTTC
.	few	TRBV29-1	TRBJ2-6	15	CSVDGQGKGANVLTF	TGCAGCGTTGATGGGCAGGGAAAGGGGGCCAACGTCCTGACTTTC
.	.	TRBV2	TRBJ1-2	13	CASSETTGYGYTF	TGTGCCAGCAGTGAGACAACTGGATATGGCTACACCTTC
.	.	TRBV19	TRBJ1-5	16	CASRTRQTYSNQPQHF	TGTGCCAGTAGGACCAGACAAACCTATAGCAATCAGCCCCAGCATTTT
.	.	TRBV6-5	TRBJ1-6	16	CASSYSRVGLNSPLHF	TGTGCCAGCAGTTACTCGAGGGTGGGGCTAAATTCACCCCTCCACTTT
.	.	TRBV11-2	TRBJ2-7	14	CASTLTYSPYEQYF	TGTGCCAGCACCCTTACTTACAGTCCCTACGAGCAGTACTTC
TRBD2	.	TRBV6-5	TRBJ2-5	15	CASSYMTSGKETQYF	TGTGCCAGCAGTTACATGACTAGCGGTAAAGAGACCCAGTACTTC
TRBD2	.	TRBV6-1	TRBJ2-1	14	CASSDASGIVSVFF	TGTGCCAGCAGTGACGCTAGCGGGATTGTATCGGTGTTCTTC
TRBD1	few	TRBV9	TRBJ1-1	14	CASSYRQGDTEAFF	TGTGCCAGCAGCTATAGACAGGGCGACACTGAAGCTTTCTTT
.	.	TRBV25-1	TRBJ2-7	15	CASSAGRGFLYEQYF	TGTGCCAGCAGTGCGGGCAGGGGCTTCCTCTACGAGCAGTACTTC
.	once	TRBV18	TRBJ1-1	12	CASSPGGSEAFF	TGTGCCAGCTCACCAGGGGGTTCGGAAGCTTTCTTT
.	once	TRBV10-3	TRBJ1-5	15	CAISESTEGSQPQHF	TGTGCCATCAGTGAGTCAACAGAGGGGAGTCAGCCCCAGCATTTT
TRBD1	.	TRBV5-6	TRBJ2-5	13	CASSFRDRETQYF	TGTGCCAGCAGCTTCCGGGACAGGGAGACCCAGTACTTC
.	.	TRBV20-1	TRBJ1-2	11	CSARGARGYTF	TGCAGTGCTAGAGGAGCTCGTGGCTACACCTTC
.	.	TRBV14	TRBJ1-3	15	CASSQDGAAGNTIYF	TGTGCCAGCAGCCAAGACGGGGCTGCTGGAAACACCATATATTTT
.	.	TRBV4-2	TRBJ1-1	16	CASSQGGSEGNTEAFF	TGTGCCAGCAGCCAAGGTGGTTCGGAGGGGAACACTGAAGCTTTCTTT
.	.	TRBV5-1	TRBJ2-2	15	CANSLALRESGELFF	TGCGCCAACAGCTTGGCGCTCCGGGAATCCGGGGAGCTGTTTTTT
TRBD2	.	TRBV6-5	TRBJ2-4	15	CASSYSGTSLNIQYF	TGTGCCAGCAGTTACTCGGGGACTAGCCTAAACATTCAGTACTTC
TRBD2	.	TRBV11-2	TRBJ2-1	16	CASSLGTSAFYNEQFF	TGTGCCAGCAGCTTAGGGACTAGCGCCTTCTACAATGAGCAGTTCTTC
TRBD2	.	TRBV10-1	TRBJ2-1	14	CASSYTGLAGEQFF	TGCGCCAGCAGTTATACAGGACTAGCGGGAGAGCAGTTCTTC
.	.	TRBV12-5	TRBJ1-1	18	CASGPYLLQGLMNTEAFF	TGTGCTAGTGGTCCTTACCTCCTACAGGGCCTGATGAACACTGAAGCTTTCTTT
TRBD2	few	TRBV10-3	TRBJ2-1	16	CAISDVGSAGDYEQFF	TGTGCCATCAGTGATGTTGGGTCAGCGGGGGACTATGAGCAGTTCTTC
.	.	TRBV19	TRBJ1-5	17	CASSILGRTYSNQPQHF	TGTGCCAGTAGTATCCTGGGCAGAACCTATAGCAATCAGCCCCAGCATTTT
.	.	TRBV5-6	TRBJ1-1	16	CASSPGTEAMNTEAFF	TGTGCCAGCAGCCCCGGGACGGAGGCCATGAACACTGAAGCTTTCTTT
.	.	TRBV7-6	TRBJ1-1	14	CASSRTLGDTEAFF	TGTGCCAGCAGCCGAACCCTTGGGGACACTGAAGCTTTCTTT
TRBD1	.	TRBV6-4	TRBJ1-1	20	CASSEFCGTAFFFANTEAFF	TGTGCCAGCAGTGAGTTCTGCGGGACAGCTTTTTTCTTTGCGAACACTGAAGCTTTCTTT
.	.	TRBV6-5	TRBJ2-1	15	CASSYPGTPFNEQFF	TGTGCCAGCAGTTACCCCGGGACCCCGTTCAATGAGCAGTTCTTC
.	.	TRBV2	TRBJ1-4	14	CASSQGSTNEKLFF	TGTGCCAGTTCGCAGGGAAGCACTAATGAAAAACTGTTTTTT
.	.	TRBV7-2	TRBJ2-6	14	CASSRYSGANVLTF	TGTGCCAGCAGCAGATACTCTGGGGCCAACGTCCTGACTTTC
TRBD2	.	TRBV7-2	TRBJ2-1	15	CASRLGTSGYNEQFF	TGTGCCAGCAGACTAGGGACTAGCGGTTACAATGAGCAGTTCTTC
.	.	TRBV14	TRBJ2-1	14	CASSPPGARNEQFF	TGTGCCAGCAGCCCCCCGGGGGCGAGAAATGAGCAGTTCTTC
.	.	TRBV10-3	TRBJ1-1	14	CAISESRRNTEAFF	TGTGCCATCAGTGAGTCGAGGCGGAACACTGAAGCTTTCTTT
.	.	TRBV25-1	TRBJ2-2	15	CASSERGRGTGELFF	TGTGCCAGCAGTGAAAGGGGCCGGGGAACCGGGGAGCTGTTTTTT
.	.	TRBV9	TRBJ1-1	14	CASSVTRTFTEAFF	TGTGCCAGCAGCGTAACGAGAACATTCACTGAAGCTTTCTTT
.	.	TRBV9	TRBJ2-1	15	CASSIDRSSYNEQFF	TGTGCCAGCAGCATAGACAGGAGCTCCTACAATGAGCAGTTCTTC
TRBD1	few	TRBV19	TRBJ1-5	11	CASREKGQGGF	TGTGCCAGCAGGGAGAAAGGACAGGGGGGTTTT
.	once	TRBV27	TRBJ1-5	15	CASSLDPFSNQPQHF	TGTGCCAGCAGTTTAGACCCGTTTAGCAATCAGCCCCAGCATTTT
.	once	TRBV7-2	TRBJ1-2	13	CASRPGAAYGYTF	TGTGCCAGCCGCCCCGGGGCAGCCTATGGCTACACCTTC
.	once	TRBV7-2	TRBJ2-3	15	CASSRKASNTDTQYF	TGTGCCAGCAGCAGGAAGGCCTCTAACACAGATACGCAGTATTTT
.	medium-sized	TRBV27	TRBJ1-1	13	CASGVWGGTEAFF	TGTGCCAGCGGGGTCTGGGGGGGCACTGAAGCTTTCTTT
.	.	TRBV5-1	TRBJ1-1	13	CASSPPGNTEAFF	TGCGCCAGCAGCCCTCCGGGGAACACTGAAGCTTTCTTT
.	few	TRBV19	TRBJ1-1	14	CASSIRESNTEAFF	TGTGCCAGTAGTATTAGGGAATCTAACACTGAAGCTTTCTTT
.	.	TRBV10-2	TRBJ2-3	12	CASSELGGTQYF	TGCGCCAGCAGTGAGTTGGGGGGTACGCAGTATTTT
.	.	TRBV6-6	TRBJ1-2	13	CASSLPGSGGYTF	TGTGCCAGCAGTCTTCCAGGGTCTGGAGGCTACACCTTC
TRBD1	.	TRBV11-2	TRBJ1-1	15	CASSHLYRGFTEAFF	TGTGCCAGCAGCCACCTGTACAGGGGTTTCACTGAAGCTTTCTTT
TRBD1	.	TRBV30	TRBJ1-2	14	CAWSRVGGSYGYTF	TGTGCCTGGAGTCGTGTAGGGGGCAGCTATGGCTACACCTTC
.	.	TRBV7-9	TRBJ2-1	15	CASSPSLARTNEQFF	TGTGCCAGCAGCCCGAGCCTAGCGAGGACAAATGAGCAGTTCTTC
.	.	TRBV6-1	TRBJ2-3	12	CASSDPGDTQYF	TGTGCCAGCAGTGATCCAGGGGATACGCAGTATTTT
TRBD1	.	TRBV5-1	TRBJ1-6	14	CASSSRDSNSPLHF	TGCGCCAGCAGCTCCCGGGACAGCAATTCACCCCTCCACTTT
TRBD2	.	TRBV30	TRBJ2-1	19	CAWSGASSGSTSSYNEQFF	TGTGCCTGGAGTGGCGCGTCTAGCGGGTCAACAAGCTCCTACAATGAGCAGTTCTTC
.	.	TRBV4-3	TRBJ1-2	15	CASSQDTGLSYGYTF	TGCGCCAGCAGCCAAGATACAGGTTTGAGCTATGGCTACACCTTC
.	.	TRBV15	TRBJ1-2	13	CATSRDRDDGYTF	TGTGCCACCAGCAGAGATAGAGATGATGGCTACACCTTC
.	.	TRBV7-3	TRBJ2-1	15	CASSSGASSYNEQFF	TGTGCCAGCAGCTCCGGGGCCAGCTCCTACAATGAGCAGTTCTTC
TRBD1	.	TRBV27	TRBJ1-1	14	CASSSQGARGEAFF	TGTGCCAGCAGTTCTCAGGGGGCGCGAGGGGAAGCTTTCTTT
TRBD1	many	TRBV11-3	TRBJ2-1	15	CASSLGDSSYNEQFF	TGTGCCAGCAGCTTAGGGGACAGCTCCTACAATGAGCAGTTCTTC
.	.	TRBV27	TRBJ2-3	14	CASSKTEISDTQYF	TGTGCCAGCAGCAAGACCGAAATCTCAGATACGCAGTATTTT
.	.	TRBV28	TRBJ1-1	11	CATLDGPEAFF	TGTGCCACCCTAGACGGCCCTGAAGCTTTCTTT
TRBD1	few	TRBV27	TRBJ1-2	15	CASSSGQGGNYGYTF	TGTGCCAGCAGTTCGGGACAGGGGGGTAACTATGGCTACACCTTC